Listed here are 23 T cell receptor beta chains from one sample, sequenced in a study of cytomegalovirus exposure and HLA in healthy donors. The PCR had 60 Vbeta and 13 Jbeta primers. Profiling relied on immunoSEQ multiplex PCR, and the TCRdb table lists in-frame clones only, not all of them. The sample gives over 150,000 clones, 80% of which show up once; 0.6% to 0.7% is in the top ten. Sequenced input: PBMCs. The receptors were gathered from a boy aged 5-17 years in good health and CMV-seronegative.

The chain uses TRBV5-1 and TRBJ1-1, with a tentative D call TRBD1 (6 bases). Germline V gives CDR1 SGHRS, CDR2 YFSETQ. Trimming stripped 4 bases from V and 1 base from J, with 14 bases between. The CDR3 has 15 amino acids. CDR3: CASSDGRGGNTEAFF. The DNA of the CDR3 is TGCGCCAGCAGCGATGGAAGGGGGGGGAACACTGAAGCTTTCTTT. Combining the CDR3 with reference TRBV5-1 and TRBJ1-1 gives the whole variable domain KAGVTQTPRYLIKTRGQQVTLSCSPISGHRSVSWYQQTPGQGLQFLFEYFSETQRNKGNFPGRFSGRQFSNSRSEMNVSTLELGDSALYLCASSDGRGGNTEAFFGQGTRLTVV.

CDR3 in amino acids: CASSLDSGEPSYEQYF. The CDR3, as DNA: TGTGCCAGCAGCTTAGACAGCGGGGAGCCCTCCTACGAGCAGTACTTC. This sequence joins TRBV11-3 and TRBJ2-7; 7 nucleotides align to TRBD2. The length of the CDR3 is 16 residues. The V gene's germline CDR1 is SGHNT and CDR2 YENEEA. V was clipped by 0 bases and J by 0 bases; unmatched bases: 5.

The J gene is TRBJ2-1, the V gene TRBV7-6; TRBD2 might be the D (5 bases). The germline gives CDR1 SGHVS, CDR2 FNYEAQ. V was cut by 3 bases and J by 8 bases, with 17 bases left in between. The CDR3 totals 15 residues. CDR3 sequence: CASSFLARAADEQFF. Written as DNA, the CDR3 is TGTGCCAGCAGCTTTTTAGCGAGAGCGGCGGATGAGCAGTTCTTC.

Written as DNA, the CDR3 is TGTGCCATCAGTGAACCCCGAGCGGGGTTCAACTATGGCTACACCTTC. It yields the protein CAISEPRAGFNYGYTF. This sequence joins TRBV10-3 and TRBJ1-2; D is undetermined. Per germline, CDR1 ENHRY and CDR2 SYGVKD. CDR3 size: 16 residues. V lost 3 bases to trimming and J lost 2 bases, with 16 bases between them.

This clone was counted a few times. The J gene is TRBJ1-4, the V gene TRBV19, with 8 positions matching TRBD1. The V gene end was trimmed by 7 bases and the J gene end by 6 bases; junction bases not matched to a gene: 4. CDR1 is LNHDA and CDR2 is SQIVND in the germline V gene (reference sequence). This CDR3 comprises 13 residues. CDR3 nucleotide sequence: TGTGCCAGTATTGACAGGGGAGATGAAAAACTGTTTTTT. It yields the protein CASIDRGDEKLFF.

The chain uses TRBV30 and TRBJ2-2; 7 nucleotides agree with TRBD2. The V gene's germline CDR1 is GTSNPN and CDR2 SVGIG (reference sequence). CDR3 size: 13 residues. Losses at the gene ends were 4 bases for V and 4 bases for J; bases not matched to a gene: 3. CDR3 in DNA: TGTGCCTGGACCCAGCGGGGCACCGGGGAGCTGTTTTTT. Translated, it gives CAWTQRGTGELFF. Based on the CDR3 plus reference TRBV30 and TRBJ2-2, the full variable domain is SQTIHQWPATLVQPVGSPLSLECTVEGTSNPNLYWYRQAAGRGLQLLFYSVGIGQISSEVPQNLSASRPQDRQFILSSKKLLLSDSGFYLCAWTQRGTGELFFGEGSRLTVL.

This clone has only one observation. This chain connects TRBV11-3 to TRBJ1-4; D is undetermined. CDR1 and CDR2 from the germline V gene are SGHNT and YENEEA. This CDR3 is 16 amino acids long. The V gene lost 2 bases and the J gene lost 0 bases, with 10 bases spanning the gap. The CDR3 loop is CASSLRGLATNEKLFF. The CDR3 DNA reads TGTGCCAGCAGCTTAAGAGGGCTTGCAACTAATGAAAAACTGTTTTTT.

The V gene is TRBV7-2, the J gene TRBJ2-7; TRBD1 matches at 7 bases. CDR3 length: 13 residues. V was clipped by 5 bases and J by 5 bases; unmatched bases: 6. CDR1 and CDR2 (germline): SGHTA, FQGNSA. The CDR3 region is CASSMTGTHEQYF. CDR3 sequence (DNA): TGTGCCAGCAGCATGACAGGGACCCACGAGCAGTACTTC.

CDR3 loop: CASSLVAEQYF. CDR3 DNA: TGTGCCAGCAGCTTAGTAGCCGAGCAGTACTTC. V gene TRBV7-9 combines with J gene TRBJ2-7; the D is unclear. The germline V and J ends were trimmed by 1 base and 6 bases, with 4 bases remaining between them. The CDR3 runs 11 residues. Germline loops: CDR1 SEHNR, CDR2 FQNEAQ (reference sequence). The whole variable domain, filled in from reference TRBV7-9 and TRBJ2-7, reads DTGVSQNPRHKITKRGQNVTFRCDPISEHNRLYWYRQTLGQGPEFLTYFQNEAQLEKSRLLSDRFSAERPKGSFSTLEIQRTEQGDSAMYLCASSLVAEQYFGPGTRLTVT.

V is TRBV30 and J is TRBJ1-2, with a tentative D call TRBD1 (6 bases). V was clipped by 4 bases and J by 4 bases, with 13 bases between them. The CDR3 sequence is 13 residues long. Germline V lookup: CDR1 GTSNPN, CDR2 SVGIG (reference sequence). The CDR3 here is CAWNLGGRYGYTF. CDR3 coding DNA: TGTGCCTGGAATCTTGGGGGCCGCTATGGCTACACCTTC.

The V gene is TRBV6-5, the J gene TRBJ2-7, with 11 bases matching TRBD2. CDR3 size: 16 residues. J gave up 4 bases and V 0 bases, and 5 bases lay outside the gene matches. Germline V CDR1 and CDR2: MNHEY, SVGAGI. For the CDR3, the DNA is TGTGCCAGCAGTTACTCGGGACTAGCGGCCGGGTACGAGCAGTACTTC. It specifies CASSYSGLAAGYEQYF.

In its sample, this clone was seen a few times. The chain is built from TRBV27 and TRBJ1-5; D perhaps matches TRBD1 (5 bases). This CDR3 spans 15 amino acids. CDR1 MNHEY and CDR2 SMNVEV come from the germline V gene (reference sequence). V lost 5 bases and J lost 6, with 17 bases in between. CDR3 sequence: CASSPRGVGGQPQHF. The CDR3 DNA reads TGTGCCAGCAGTCCGCGGGGGGTGGGAGGTCAGCCCCAGCATTTT.

Details on this clone: A junction end diverges from the germline sequence, so it may reflect a read error. The chain couples TRBV7-7 to TRBJ2-1, with TRBD2 matching 8 bases. This CDR3 region has 15 residues. Germline loops: CDR1 SSHAT, CDR2 FNYEAQ (reference sequence). The DNA of the CDR3 is TGTGCTAGCAGCTTAGCTCCTCTAGCGGGCAATGAGCAGTTCTTC. Amino acids: CASSLAPLAGNEQFF.

This clone appeared once. The genes are TRBV7-9 and TRBJ1-1, with TRBD1 identical over 9 bases. The V gene end was trimmed by 5 bases and the J gene end by 1 base; junction bases not matched to a gene: 14. CDR3 length: 18 amino acids. Germline assignment: CDR1 SEHNR and CDR2 FQNEAQ (reference sequence). Written as DNA, the CDR3 is TGTGCCAGCAGCAAACGTTCCGGGACAGGGTTTCGGAACACTGAAGCTTTCTTT. Amino acid sequence: CASSKRSGTGFRNTEAFF.

The chain links TRBV30 to TRBJ1-6, with 7 bases identical to TRBD1. Germline V gene data show CDR1 as GTSNPN and CDR2 as SVGIG (reference sequence). The CDR3 sequence is 14 residues long. After removal of 3 bases from V and 9 bases from J, the junction contained 8 bases not matched to a gene. The CDR3: CAWRGDSDTSPLHF. The CDR3 DNA follows: TGTGCCTGGAGGGGGGACAGCGATACTTCACCCCTCCACTTT.

This clone was detected a few times. This rearrangement joins TRBV6-5 to TRBJ1-5; tentatively, D is TRBD1 (6 bases). The CDR3 length is 14 residues. The ends were cut back, 5 bases at V and 0 bases at J, with 8 bases in the middle. CDR1 and CDR2 from the germline V gene are MNHEY and SVGAGI. Here the CDR3 DNA reads TGTGCCAGCAGTGAAGGGGGTAGCAATCAGCCCCAGCATTTT. Amino acid sequence: CASSEGGSNQPQHF.

The rearrangement uses TRBV11-3 and TRBJ1-2, with D tentatively TRBD1 (6 bases). Germline-derived CDR1 and CDR2 are SGHNT and YENEEA. V lost 6 bases to trimming and J lost 6 bases, with 20 bases between them. The CDR3 length is 15 residues. Written as DNA, the CDR3 is TGTGCCAGCAGTACGAGTCCACGGGACAAGCATGGCTACACCTTC. This sequence encodes CASSTSPRDKHGYTF.

The chain is built from TRBV4-1 and TRBJ1-5, with unresolved D. V shed 1 base and J shed 3 bases, with 7 bases lying between them. The V gene's germline CDR1 is MGHRA and CDR2 YSYEKL. The CDR3 covers 14 residues. Here the CDR3 DNA reads TGCGCCAGCAGCCAAGGAGCCATCAATCAGCCCCAGCATTTT. Its protein product is CASSQGAINQPQHF.

This clone was seen a few times. The sample carries other DNA sequences with the same CDR3. The gene calls are TRBV6-5 and TRBJ1-5; TRBD1 agrees at 8 bases. V dropped 5 bases and J dropped 7; count of bases not matched to a gene: 10. Germline V gene data show CDR1 as MNHEY and CDR2 as SVGAGI. This CDR3 region has 15 residues. The DNA of the CDR3 is TGTGCCAGCAGTGCCTCGAACAGGGGGGAACAGCCCCAGCATTTT. Encoded protein: CASSASNRGEQPQHF.

This chain joins TRBV4-3 and TRBJ2-3, with D perhaps matching TRBD2 (6 bases). V lost 1 base and J 8 bases, leaving 13 bases between the germline ends. This CDR3 contains 14 residues. Germline V gene data show CDR1 as LGHNA and CDR2 as YSLEER. This CDR3 reads CASSQGGVQGTQYF. In nucleotides, the CDR3 is TGCGCCAGCAGCCAAGGCGGGGTGCAGGGTACGCAGTATTTT.

The chain recombines TRBV6-1 with TRBJ1-3, with D perhaps TRBD1 (5 bases). The V end lost 1 base, the J end lost 8 bases, and 6 bases lay between the germline ends. The CDR3 runs 12 residues. Germline V gene data show CDR1 as MNHNS and CDR2 as SASEGT. The CDR3 reads CASSEEGYTIYF. The CDR3 region has the DNA TGTGCCAGCAGTGAAGAGGGGTACACCATATATTTT.

This rearrangement joins TRBV5-5 to TRBJ2-2; 14 nucleotides align to TRBD2. Losses at the gene ends were 5 bases for V and 6 bases for J; bases not matched to a gene: 9. Germline CDR1 and CDR2: SGHKS and YYEKEE (reference sequence). The CDR3 is made up of 17 amino acids. CDR3 protein: CASRPGTSGSLSGELFF. In DNA, the CDR3 is TGTGCCAGCAGACCCGGGACTAGCGGGAGTTTGTCCGGGGAGCTGTTTTTT.

The chain recombines TRBV4-1 with TRBJ1-2; possible D gene TRBD1, 5 bases. The germline gives CDR1 MGHRA, CDR2 YSYEKL. The V end lost 0 bases, the J end lost 4 bases, and 12 bases lay between the germline ends. The CDR3 length is 15 residues. For the CDR3, the DNA is TGCGCCAGCAGCCAAGAGTTGGGGCCCGCCTATGGCTACACCTTC. It translates to CASSQELGPAYGYTF.